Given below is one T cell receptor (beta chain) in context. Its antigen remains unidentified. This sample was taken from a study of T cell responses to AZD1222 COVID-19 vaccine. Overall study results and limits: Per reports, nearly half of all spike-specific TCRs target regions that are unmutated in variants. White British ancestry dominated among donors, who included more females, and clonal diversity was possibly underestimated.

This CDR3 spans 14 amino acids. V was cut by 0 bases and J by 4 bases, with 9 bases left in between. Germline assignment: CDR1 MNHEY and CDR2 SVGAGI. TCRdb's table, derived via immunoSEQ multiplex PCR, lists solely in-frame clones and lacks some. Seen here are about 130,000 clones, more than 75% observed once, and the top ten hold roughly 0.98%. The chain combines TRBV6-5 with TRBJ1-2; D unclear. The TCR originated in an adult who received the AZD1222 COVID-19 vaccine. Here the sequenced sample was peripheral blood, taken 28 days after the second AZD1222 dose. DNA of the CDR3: TGTGCCAGCAGTTACTCGGAGGGCACCTATGGCTACACCTTC. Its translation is CASSYSEGTYGYTF.